The clone carrying this T cell receptor (beta chain) came up once. The germline V gene encodes CDR1 SGHTA and CDR2 FQGTGA. The V gene end was trimmed by 5 bases and the J gene end by 5 bases; junction bases not matched to a gene: 7. The CDR3 runs 15 residues. These data are taken from a study of blood T cell repertoires in COVID-19. Participants reported their clinical history, and cohort assignment relied on those reports. The data were produced by immunoSEQ multiplex PCR, yet TCRdb's version contains in-frame clones alone and is incomplete. The sample holds about 320,000 clones, roughly 90% seen once.

This clonotype was obtained from a young woman who had been exposed to COVID-19. The genes are TRBV7-3 and TRBJ2-3; 10 bases are a match to TRBD2. The sequencing sample was made of PBMCs or T cells enriched from blood (not recorded which). CDR3 coding DNA: TGTGCCAGCAGCCCCAGCGGGGGGGCCGGAGATACGCAGTATTTT. This sequence encodes CASSPSGGAGDTQYF. The full variable domain, completed using reference TRBV7-3 and TRBJ2-3, is GAGVSQTPSNKVTEKGKYVELRCDPISGHTALYWYRQSLGQGPEFLIYFQGTGAADDSGLPNDRFFAVRPEGSVSTLKIQRTERGDSAVYLCASSPSGGAGDTQYFGPGTRLTVL.